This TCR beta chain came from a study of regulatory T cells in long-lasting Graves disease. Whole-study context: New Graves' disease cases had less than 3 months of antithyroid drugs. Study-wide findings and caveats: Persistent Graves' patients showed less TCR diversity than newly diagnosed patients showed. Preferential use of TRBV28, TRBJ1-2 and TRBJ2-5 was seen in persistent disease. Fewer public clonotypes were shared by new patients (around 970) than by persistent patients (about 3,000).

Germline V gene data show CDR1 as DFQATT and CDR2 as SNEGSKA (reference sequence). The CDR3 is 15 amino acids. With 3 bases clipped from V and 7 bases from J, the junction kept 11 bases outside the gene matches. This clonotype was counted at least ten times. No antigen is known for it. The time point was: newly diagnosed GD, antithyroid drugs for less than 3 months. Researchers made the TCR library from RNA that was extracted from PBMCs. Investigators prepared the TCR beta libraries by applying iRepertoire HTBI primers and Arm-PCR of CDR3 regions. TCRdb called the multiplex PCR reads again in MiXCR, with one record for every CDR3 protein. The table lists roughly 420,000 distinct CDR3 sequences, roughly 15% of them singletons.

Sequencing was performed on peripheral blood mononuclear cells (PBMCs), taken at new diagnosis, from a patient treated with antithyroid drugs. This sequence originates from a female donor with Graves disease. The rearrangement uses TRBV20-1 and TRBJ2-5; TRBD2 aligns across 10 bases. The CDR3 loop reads CSASGLAGVPGTQYF. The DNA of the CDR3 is TGCAGTGCTAGTGGTCTAGCGGGGGTCCCTGGGACCCAGTACTTC.